Reported below is one T cell receptor beta chain. The age range of participants was about 18 to 89 years, with residence in about two dozen US areas. In assigning cohorts, the study relied on participant-reported clinical history. Clones were read by immunoSEQ multiplex PCR, and TCRdb kept only the in-frame ones, dropping some. The sample lists approximately 440,000 clones, roughly 87% occurring once. The data originate from a study of blood T cell repertoires in COVID-19. This CDR3 has 13 amino acids. Per germline, CDR1 MNHEY and CDR2 SVGAGI. The V end was cut by 6 bases, the J end by 3 bases, with 11 bases between.

The rearrangement joins TRBV6-5 to TRBJ1-2; D unclear. This clonotype was sampled from a young man who had recovered from COVID-19. Sequenced sample: PBMCs or T cells enriched from blood (not recorded which). As DNA, the CDR3 is TGTGCCAGCAGCCGCGTGAGTGACTATGGCTACACCTTC. Translation gives CASSRVSDYGYTF.